This TCR beta chain is drawn from a study of blood T cell repertoires in COVID-19. The CDR3 is made up of 16 amino acids. V shed 2 bases, J shed 2 bases, and the junction held 9 bases outside the gene matches. In germline, CDR1 is SGHDT, CDR2 YYEEEE. Participants' reported clinical history set cohort assignment. Within 2 weeks before study entry, exposed participants met a COVID-19 case. In the original workflow: Reference gene primer amplification in the assay estimated nucleated cell counts. Sequencing was performed with immunoSEQ multiplex PCR; in TCRdb, only in-frame clones are kept and a portion is missing. D and trimming come from the DNA, and the V and J calls and clone size come from that table. The sample yields approximately 70,000 clones, more than 55% seen once. In this sample, this clone turned up once.

The V gene is TRBV5-6, the J gene TRBJ1-2; 7 bases are shared with TRBD1. Source material: PBMCs or T cells enriched from blood (not recorded which). The origin of this receptor is a woman aged 55-70 years who had been exposed to COVID-19. CDR3 coding DNA: TGTGCCAGCAGCTTTAGGACAGGAACCCACAACTATGGCTACACCTTC. This encodes CASSFRTGTHNYGYTF.